These 16 T cell receptor beta chains were sequenced from one sample in a study of shared clonotypes between healthy human individuals. Profiling relied on immunoSEQ multiplex PCR, and the TCRdb table lists in-frame clones only, not all of them. The sample has 1.5 million to 1.9 million clones, 95% to 99% seen once. Input material: naive CD4+ T cells sorted from blood. The subset is: CD45RA+ positively selected. These receptors were collected from a man under 40 in good health.

DNA of the CDR3: TGTGCCAGCAGCGCCCGAATGAGGGGGGAGACTGAAGCTTTCTTT. It encodes CASSARMRGETEAFF. This chain links TRBV9 with TRBJ1-1, with D possibly TRBD1 on 6 matching bases. This CDR3 has 15 residues. Germline V CDR1 and CDR2: SGDLS, YYNGEE. Between the trimmed V and J ends, which lost 3 bases and 5 bases, there was a span of 17 bases.

This sequence joins TRBV6-5 and TRBJ1-1; D not resolved. The germline V gene encodes CDR1 MNHEY and CDR2 SVGAGI. V was cut by 2 bases and J by 1 base, with 11 bases left in between. This CDR3 region has 15 residues. The CDR3: CASSYKSAGNTEAFF. CDR3 DNA: TGTGCCAGCAGTTACAAGAGTGCGGGGAACACTGAAGCTTTCTTT.

This chain joins TRBV19 and TRBJ2-5; 9 bases are a match to TRBD2. Trimming took 7 bases from V and 4 from J; bases not matched to a gene: 4. This CDR3 is built from 13 residues. Germline V lookup: CDR1 LNHDA, CDR2 SQIVND (reference sequence). The chain's CDR3 is CASNGREGETQYF. The CDR3 region has the DNA TGTGCCAGTAATGGGCGGGAGGGAGAGACCCAGTACTTC.

V gene TRBV21-1 combines with J gene TRBJ1-5; the table calls TRBD1, which could not be checked here. TRBV21-1 is assigned pseudogene status. This CDR3 comprises 18 residues. For the CDR3, the DNA is TGTGCCAGCAGCAAAGCGGACAGGGGTGTCAATGCGGATCAGCCCCAGCATTTT. Its protein product is CASSKADRGVNADQPQHF.

This chain joins TRBV19 and TRBJ2-1; tentatively, D is TRBD1 or TRBD2 (6 bases each). Germline CDR1 reads LNHDA; CDR2 reads SQIVND (reference sequence). There are 16 residues in the CDR3. Trimming removed 7 bases from V and 2 bases from J, with 18 bases in between. CDR3 nucleotide sequence: TGTGCCAGTACTCTCCTCGGCGGGACAACCTACAATGAGCAGTTCTTC. Amino acid sequence: CASTLLGGTTYNEQFF.

J is TRBJ1-5 and V is TRBV19; 7 nucleotides agree with TRBD1. The V and J ends lost 4 bases and 0 bases, in that order; junction bases with no gene match: 6. Germline V gene sequence: CDR1 LNHDA, CDR2 SQIVND (reference sequence). CDR3 length: 16 amino acids. As DNA, the CDR3 is TGTGCCAGTAGTACCCGGACAGGCAATAGCAATCAGCCCCAGCATTTT. Protein product: CASSTRTGNSNQPQHF.

This clone is a singleton in its sample. The J gene is TRBJ2-3, the V gene TRBV27, with D maybe TRBD2 (7 bases). The length of the CDR3 is 15 residues. V was cut by 5 bases and J by 2 bases, with 14 bases left in between. CDR1 and CDR2 from the germline V gene are MNHEY and SMNVEV (reference sequence). CDR3 bases: TGTGCCAGCAGTCCACGGGGGGCTGACACAGATACGCAGTATTTT. It encodes CASSPRGADTDTQYF.

A remark on this clone: Within the sample, other DNA sequences also encode this same CDR3. The gene calls are TRBV18 and TRBJ2-2; the D gene is possibly TRBD1 (5 bases). The CDR3 is made up of 15 amino acids. Germline lookup yields CDR1 KGHSH and CDR2 LQKENI. V was trimmed by 3 bases and J by 0 bases, leaving 8 bases between them. The CDR3 DNA follows: TGTGCCAGCTCACCCCAGGGTACGAACACCGGGGAGCTGTTTTTT. Its translation is CASSPQGTNTGELFF.

This rearrangement joins TRBV5-6 to TRBJ2-5, with D perhaps matching TRBD2 (5 bases). Germline CDR1 is SGHDT and CDR2 is YYEEEE. V was pared by 4 bases and J by 1 base, with 8 bases between. The CDR3 length is 13 residues. This chain's CDR3 is CASSRTVQETQYF. In DNA, the CDR3 is TGTGCCAGCAGCCGGACTGTCCAAGAGACCCAGTACTTC. Drawing the rest from reference TRBV5-6 and TRBJ2-5, the complete variable domain is DAGVTQSPTHLIKTRGQQVTLRCSPKSGHDTVSWYQQALGQGPQFIFQYYEEEERQRGNFPDRFSGHQFPNYSSELNVNALLLGDSALYLCASSRTVQETQYFGPGTRLLVL.

To note about this clone: Other nucleotide sequences in the sample specify the same CDR3. The V and J genes are TRBV5-1 and TRBJ1-1; 7 positions agree with TRBD1. CDR1 and CDR2 from the germline V gene are SGHRS and YFSETQ. The CDR3 loop spans 14 amino acids. V lost 4 bases and J lost 2; bases outside the gene matches: 5. The CDR3 DNA reads as TGCGCCAGCAGCATCGACAGGGCTAACACTGAAGCTTTCTTT. It translates to CASSIDRANTEAFF.

Written as DNA, the CDR3 is TGCGCCAGCAGCTTGGCCCGGGGGTTGGTCTACGAGCAGTACTTC. It yields the protein CASSLARGLVYEQYF. V gene TRBV5-1 combines with J gene TRBJ2-7; tentatively, D is TRBD2 (6 bases). Germline CDR1 and CDR2: SGHRS and YFSETQ. The V and J ends lost 0 bases and 3 bases respectively, with 13 bases between them. The CDR3 has 15 amino acids. The whole variable domain, filled in from reference TRBV5-1 and TRBJ2-7, reads KAGVTQTPRYLIKTRGQQVTLSCSPISGHRSVSWYQQTPGQGLQFLFEYFSETQRNKGNFPGRFSGRQFSNSRSEMNVSTLELGDSALYLCASSLARGLVYEQYFGPGTRLTVT.

V is TRBV9 and J is TRBJ2-1; 9 nucleotides align to TRBD1. Losses at the gene ends were 3 bases for V and 4 bases for J; bases not matched to a gene: 5. This CDR3 has 15 amino acids. Germline V gene sequence: CDR1 SGDLS, CDR2 YYNGEE. This CDR3 reads CASSARDRVYNEQFF. As DNA, the CDR3 is TGTGCCAGCAGCGCCCGGGACAGGGTGTACAATGAGCAGTTCTTC.

Only one count was recorded for this clone. This chain links TRBV29-1 with TRBJ2-3, with 13 bases lining up with TRBD2. This CDR3 region has 17 residues. The germline CDR1 and CDR2 sequences are SQVTM and ANQGSEA. V dropped 4 bases and J dropped 5; count of bases not matched to a gene: 12. CDR3 DNA: TGCAGCGTTGCCGGGGGTGGACTAGCGGGAGATAAAGATACGCAGTATTTT. Its translation is CSVAGGGLAGDKDTQYF.

The chain joins TRBV6-5 to TRBJ2-7; no reliable D call. The CDR3 extends over 11 amino acids. CDR1 is MNHEY and CDR2 is SVGAGI in the germline V gene. Trimming cost V 6 bases and J 2 bases, with 5 bases left between them. As DNA, the CDR3 is TGTGCCAGCAGGGAGCCCTACGAGCAGTACTTC. This encodes CASREPYEQYF.

The J gene is TRBJ2-7, the V gene TRBV19; D might be TRBD1 (7 bases). CDR3 size: 17 residues. V shed 3 bases and J shed 2 bases, with 20 bases lying between them. Per germline, CDR1 LNHDA and CDR2 SQIVND (reference sequence). CDR3 nucleotide sequence: TGTGCCAGTAGTATTTTAGGGGGGACAGCTTCTACCTACGAGCAGTACTTC. It specifies CASSILGGTASTYEQYF.

V and J are TRBV7-2 and TRBJ2-1; 10 bases are shared with TRBD2. V lost 5 bases, J lost 7 bases, and 14 bases stayed unmatched. The CDR3 totals 17 residues. Per the germline V gene, CDR1 is SGHTA and CDR2 is FQGNSA. The CDR3 nucleotides are TGTGCCAGCAGCCCGGAGAGCGGGAGGGCTTTATCAAATGAGCAGTTCTTC. As protein: CASSPESGRALSNEQFF.